This T cell receptor (beta chain) was sequenced in a study of blood T cell repertoires in COVID-19. Assay used: immunoSEQ multiplex PCR; TCRdb lists only in-frame clones, some missing. The sample lists roughly 430,000 clones; around nine tenths were seen once. This CDR3 contains 15 residues. Deletions cut 0 bases from V and 4 bases from J, with 12 bases between. Germline lookup yields CDR1 LGHDT and CDR2 YNNKEL (reference sequence). The sequence came from a woman in her late teens or twenties who had been exposed to COVID-19. Sequenced material: PBMCs or T cells enriched from blood (not recorded which). V usage is TRBV3-1 (or the pseudogene TRBV3-2) and J usage is TRBJ1-1; TRBD1 might be the D (5 bases). CDR3 amino acids: CASSQDRVGRTEAFF. The CDR3 DNA sequence: TGTGCCAGCAGCCAAGATCGAGTGGGGCGCACTGAAGCTTTCTTT.